The table lists the clone carrying this T cell receptor (beta chain) with a count of one. The sample originates from a study of blood T cell repertoires in COVID-19. The overall study: Sites in the United States, Italy and Spain provided acute and convalescent COVID-19 samples. The cDNA or gDNA used as material had been derived from T cells, B-cell-depleted T cells, or PBMCs.

Enrolment of Seattle patients took place during active infection, and they were followed longitudinally. Germline CDR1 and CDR2: LGHDT and YNNKEL (reference sequence). CDR3 length: 16 amino acids. Losses at the gene ends were 0 bases for V and 6 bases for J; bases not matched to a gene: 5. As handled by the study authors: Amplification from reference gene primers served as the basis for estimated nucleated cell counts. Measured with immunoSEQ multiplex PCR; TCRdb has only the in-frame clones, and not every one. V, J and clone size were drawn from that table, and D and trimming were deduced from the DNA. The sample shows about 260,000 clones, 75% to 95% of them seen only once.

The chain uses TRBV3-1 (or the pseudogene TRBV3-2) and TRBJ2-1; TRBD2 matches 10 bases. The specimen sequenced was peripheral blood. This receptor was identified in a person under 35 with COVID-19, enrolled during active disease. The CDR3 spells CASSQDLAGGSNEQFF. CDR3 in DNA: TGTGCCAGCAGCCAAGATTTAGCGGGAGGTAGCAATGAGCAGTTCTTC.